This T cell receptor beta chain was documented in a study of chemoradiotherapy in HPV16-positive cancers. Study summary: Functional T-cell assays on two HPV16-positive patients' cells defined candidate HPV-specific clones and common TCR motifs.

Regarding the study as a whole: The functional HPV-specific definition rests on just a couple of HPV16-positive patients. During treatment, candidate HPV-specific clones and E7-related motifs expanded in tumor.

Germline lookup yields CDR1 MNHNS and CDR2 SASEGT. Trimming shortened V by 6 bases and J by 5 bases, and 10 bases separated the two germline ends. The CDR3 runs to 13 residues. Repertoires were generated with immunoSEQ multiplex PCR, while TCRdb's copy carries only in-frame clones and drops some. The sample records 8,500 to 14,000 clones, approximately 90% being singletons. With regard to this clone: Its antigen remains unidentified.

V and J are TRBV6-1 and TRBJ2-2; a weak D match, TRBD1 (6 bases). The source material was blood, sampled from a patient who underwent chemoradiotherapy. The source of this sequence is a human donor with HPV-associated anogenital cancer. The DNA of the CDR3 is TGTGCCAGCAGGCTAACAGGGACCGGGGAGCTGTTTTTT. Translated, it gives CASRLTGTGELFF.